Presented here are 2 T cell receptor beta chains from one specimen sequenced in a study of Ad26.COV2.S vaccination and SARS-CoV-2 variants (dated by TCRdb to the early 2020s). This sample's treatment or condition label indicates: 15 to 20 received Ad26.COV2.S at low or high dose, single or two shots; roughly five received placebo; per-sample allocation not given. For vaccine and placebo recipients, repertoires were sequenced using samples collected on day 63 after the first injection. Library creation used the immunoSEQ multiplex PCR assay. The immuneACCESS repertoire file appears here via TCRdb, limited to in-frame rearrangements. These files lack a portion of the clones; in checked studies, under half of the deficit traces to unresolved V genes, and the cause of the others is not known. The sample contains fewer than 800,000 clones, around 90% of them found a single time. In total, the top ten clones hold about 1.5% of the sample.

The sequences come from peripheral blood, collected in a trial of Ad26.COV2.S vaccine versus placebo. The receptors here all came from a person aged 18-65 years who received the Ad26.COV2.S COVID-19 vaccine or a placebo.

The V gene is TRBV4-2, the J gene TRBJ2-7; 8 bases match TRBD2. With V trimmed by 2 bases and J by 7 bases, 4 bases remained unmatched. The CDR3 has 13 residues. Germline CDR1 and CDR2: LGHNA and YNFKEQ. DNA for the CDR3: TGTGCCAGCAGCCAATGGACTAGCCGAGAGCAGTACTTC. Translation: CASSQWTSREQYF.

The CDR3 reads CASSSSPTGGPNQPQHF. CDR3 coding DNA: TGTGCCAGCAGCTCGTCCCCGACAGGGGGCCCGAATCAGCCCCAGCATTTT. The rearrangement joins TRBV7-9 to TRBJ1-5, with 10 bases fitting TRBD1. The CDR3 is 17 residues long. Germline V gives CDR1 SEHNR, CDR2 FQNEAQ (reference sequence). V lost 4 bases, J lost 4 bases, and 10 bases stayed unmatched.